The sequence of this T cell receptor beta chain was determined in a study of T cell responses to AZD1222 COVID-19 vaccine. Regarding the study as a whole: Spike was spanned by vaccine-associated CD4 TCRs, with dominance at 160-218 and 743-854. Baseline seropositivity characterized only a handful of AZD1222 recipients.

Data came from immunoSEQ multiplex PCR; TCRdb stores just in-frame clones and leaves some out. The sample consists of fewer than 150,000 clones, about 88% of them appearing once. Turning to this clone: The antigen is undetermined.

The CDR3 extends over 16 amino acids. Germline assignment: CDR1 SGHAT and CDR2 FQNNGV. The V end lost 4 bases, the J end lost 7 bases, and 20 bases lay between the germline ends. The source of this sequence is an adult who received the AZD1222 COVID-19 vaccine. The J gene is TRBJ2-1, the V gene TRBV11-2, with D perhaps matching TRBD1 (7 bases). The source material was peripheral blood, sampled 28 days after the second AZD1222 dose. CDR3 DNA sequence: TGTGCCAGCAGCTACAGGGGAGGCGGCACAGGGAATGAGCAGTTCTTC. Translating gives CASSYRGGGTGNEQFF. The full variable domain, completed using reference TRBV11-2 and TRBJ2-1, is EAGVAQSPRYKIIEKRQSVAFWCNPISGHATLYWYQQILGQGPKLLIQFQNNGVVDDSQLPKDRFSAERLKGVDSTLKIQPAKLEDSAVYLCASSYRGGGTGNEQFFGPGTRLTVL.